This T cell receptor beta chain originates from a study of control samples from healthy donors and cancer patients. With 3 bases removed from V and 8 bases from J, the gap between germline ends came to 20 bases. The CDR3 consists of 16 residues. The germline gives CDR1 MGHDK, CDR2 SYGVNS. The protocol was immunoSEQ multiplex PCR, while the TCRdb copy is restricted to in-frame clones and leaves out a portion. The data contain 95,000 to 150,000 clones, roughly 84% of them seen just once; the ten biggest clones take up around 8.7%. The sequence was obtained from a man aged 40-49 years in good health. The sample consisted of blood. This chain uses TRBV25-1 with TRBJ2-4; D may correspond to TRBD1 or TRBD2 (5 bases each). Here the CDR3 DNA reads TGTGCCAGCAGTGATATAAACCCGGGACGGGGAGACATTCAGTACTTC. Residues: CASSDINPGRGDIQYF.